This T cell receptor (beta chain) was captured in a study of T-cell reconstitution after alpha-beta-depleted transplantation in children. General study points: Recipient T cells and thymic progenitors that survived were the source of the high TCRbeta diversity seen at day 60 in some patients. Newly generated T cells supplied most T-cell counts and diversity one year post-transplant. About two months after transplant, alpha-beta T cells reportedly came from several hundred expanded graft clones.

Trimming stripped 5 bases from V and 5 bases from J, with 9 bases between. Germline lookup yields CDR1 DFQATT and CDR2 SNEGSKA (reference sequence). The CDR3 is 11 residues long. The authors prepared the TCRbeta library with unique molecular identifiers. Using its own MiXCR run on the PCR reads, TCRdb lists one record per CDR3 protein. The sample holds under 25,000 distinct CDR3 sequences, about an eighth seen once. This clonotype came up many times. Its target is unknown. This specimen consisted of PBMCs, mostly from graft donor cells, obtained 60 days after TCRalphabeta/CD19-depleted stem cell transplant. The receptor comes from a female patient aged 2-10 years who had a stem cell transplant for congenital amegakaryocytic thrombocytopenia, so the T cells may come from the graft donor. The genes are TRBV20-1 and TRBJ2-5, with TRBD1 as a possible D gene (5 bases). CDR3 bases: TGCAGTGCTCGGACATCGGAGACCCAGTACTTC. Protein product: CSARTSETQYF.